Below are 5 T cell receptor beta chains sequenced from a single sample in a study of shared clonotypes between healthy human individuals. Libraries were prepared by immunoSEQ multiplex PCR; TCRdb keeps only in-frame clonotypes and omits some of them. The sample holds roughly 570,000 clones, about 98% seen once. It was CD45RO-negative cells, positively selected for CCR7, that made up naive CD8 cells, with terminally differentiated effector memory CD45RA+ cells excluded. Material for sequencing was naive CD8+ T cells sorted from blood. These TCRs come from a man aged 30 to 45 in good health.

The chain has TRBV7-9 and TRBJ2-1; 7 bases agree with TRBD2. The CDR3 is 13 amino acids. Germline V gene sequence: CDR1 SEHNR, CDR2 FQNEAQ (reference sequence). J lost 7 bases, V lost 4 bases, and 4 bases had no gene match. The CDR3 loop is CASSWGGTNEQFF. The CDR3 nucleotides are TGTGCCAGCAGCTGGGGGGGGACGAATGAGCAGTTCTTC.

On this clone itself: Other DNA sequences in the same sample also yield this CDR3. The chain couples TRBV5-1 to TRBJ2-7; 9 bases map to TRBD2. CDR3 length equals 14 residues. CDR1 is SGHRS and CDR2 is YFSETQ in the germline V gene. The junction had 2 bases not matched to a gene; V was cut back by 0 bases and J by 4 bases. CDR3 protein: CASSLVAGGYEQYF. CDR3 nucleotide sequence: TGCGCCAGCAGCTTGGTTGCGGGAGGGTACGAGCAGTACTTC.

This clone was counted a single time. V gene TRBV4-1 combines with J gene TRBJ1-2; D perhaps matches TRBD1 (5 bases). The CDR3 runs to 14 residues. V lost 3 bases, J lost 7 bases, and 15 bases lay in between. Per the germline V gene, CDR1 is MGHRA and CDR2 is YSYEKL. This CDR3 reads CASSHPSGASGYTF. CDR3 coding DNA: TGCGCCAGCAGCCACCCAAGCGGGGCATCTGGCTACACCTTC.

The chain combines TRBV9 with TRBJ2-5; 8 bases agree with TRBD2. Germline trimming cut 4 bases from V and 2 bases from J; bases unmatched to any gene: 4. This CDR3 spans 14 amino acids. Germline V gene lookup returns CDR1 SGDLS and CDR2 YYNGEE. The CDR3 nucleotides read TGTGCCAGCAGCCCCGCGGGGGGTCAAGAGACCCAGTACTTC. Translating gives CASSPAGGQETQYF.

The CDR3: CASSYAWPPYEQYF. CDR3 coding DNA: TGTGCCAGCAGTTACGCGTGGCCCCCCTACGAGCAGTACTTC. The V gene is TRBV28, the J gene TRBJ2-7; D unresolved. Germline V gene lookup returns CDR1 MDHEN and CDR2 SYDVKM. V was trimmed by 4 bases and J by 2 bases, leaving 12 bases between them. This CDR3 has 14 amino acids. Filled out from reference TRBV28 and TRBJ2-7, the complete variable domain reads DVKVTQSSRYLVKRTGEKVFLECVQDMDHENMFWYRQDPGLGLRLIYFSYDVKMKEKGDIPEGYSVSREKKERFSLILESASTNQTSMYLCASSYAWPPYEQYFGPGTRLTVT.